These 20 T cell receptor beta chains came from one sample sequenced in a study of T-cell memory formation after mild COVID-19. TCRdb independently ran MiXCR on the 5' RACE reads; one entry per CDR3 protein. This table has over 150,000 distinct CDR3 sequences, 10% to 15% appearing once. What was sequenced was PBMCs or a T cell subset sorted from them (not recorded which). These receptors came from a man aged 18 to 30 who had mild COVID-19 (a few samples of this study predate the infection). Cell type and time point are not known.

This clonotype was counted only a few times. The chain uses TRBV18 and TRBJ1-5; a weak D match, TRBD1 (6 bases). This CDR3 has 16 residues. Germline V gene data show CDR1 as KGHSH and CDR2 as LQKENI. Trimming stripped 3 bases from V and 2 bases from J, with 14 bases between. CDR3 coding DNA: TGTGCCAGCTCACCCAATCAGGGGTCGGGCAATCAGCCCCAGCATTTT. Its protein product is CASSPNQGSGNQPQHF.

In this sample, this clonotype turned up a few times. The chain employs TRBV4-1 and TRBJ1-2, with 10 positions matching TRBD1. The CDR3 totals 15 residues. J gave up 7 bases and V 0 bases, and 5 bases lay outside the gene matches. Germline CDR1 is MGHRA and CDR2 is YSYEKL. The CDR3 here is CASSQDRQGAVGYTF. The CDR3 nucleotides read TGCGCCAGCAGCCAAGATAGACAGGGGGCGGTTGGCTACACCTTC.

V and J are TRBV7-2 and TRBJ1-1; perhaps TRBD1 as D (6 bases). This CDR3 comprises 15 residues. Germline CDR1 reads SGHTA; CDR2 reads FQGNSA. The V gene lost 0 bases and the J gene lost 7 bases, with 15 bases spanning the gap. The CDR3 here is CASSLAITGMREAFF. Written as DNA, the CDR3 is TGTGCCAGCAGCTTAGCGATAACAGGGATGCGTGAAGCTTTCTTT. Supplemented by reference TRBV7-2 and TRBJ1-1, the full variable domain reads GAGVSQSPSNKVTEKGKDVELRCDPISGHTALYWYRQSLGQGLEFLIYFQGNSAPDKSGLPSDRFSAERTGGSVSTLTIQRTQQEDSAVYLCASSLAITGMREAFFGQGTRLTVV.

The gene calls are TRBV10-3 and TRBJ2-5; TRBD2 aligns across 10 bases. Germline lookup yields CDR1 ENHRY and CDR2 SYGVKD. The length of the CDR3 is 15 residues. Trimming at V came to 4 bases and at J to 5 bases, leaving 7 bases not matched to a gene. The CDR3 spells CAISGASGGRETQYF. The CDR3 bases are TGTGCCATCAGTGGGGCTAGCGGGGGCCGGGAGACCCAGTACTTC.

This clonotype has just a few counts. The V call is TRBV15, the J call TRBJ2-7; possibly TRBD1 for D (7 bases). This CDR3 has 15 amino acids. From germline, CDR1 is LNHNV and CDR2 YYDKDF (reference sequence). V dropped 4 bases and J dropped 7 bases, with 20 bases sitting between them. CDR3 coding DNA: TGTGCCACCAGCACCGCGACAGGGAGGTCGCGGGAGCAGTACGTC. It codes for CATSTATGRSREQYV.

This clonotype has a handful of counts. The chain couples TRBV15 to TRBJ1-5; D might be TRBD1 (5 bases). V was cut by 3 bases and J by 4 bases, with 13 bases left in between. Germline V gene data show CDR1 as LNHNV and CDR2 as YYDKDF (reference sequence). The CDR3 is 15 amino acids. CDR3 in amino acids: CATSSFAGLNQPQHF. The CDR3 coding sequence is TGTGCCACCAGCAGCTTCGCAGGGCTGAATCAGCCCCAGCATTTT.

V is TRBV20-1 and J is TRBJ1-5; 8 positions match TRBD1. The CDR3 covers 12 residues. J was trimmed by 5 bases and V by 6 bases; bases with no gene match: 3. Germline V gives CDR1 DFQATT, CDR2 SNEGSKA (reference sequence). The CDR3 protein is CSAQTGDQPQHF. The CDR3 coding sequence is TGCAGTGCCCAGACAGGGGATCAGCCCCAGCATTTT.

This clonotype is a singleton in its sample. The chain combines TRBV3-1 with TRBJ1-1; D might be TRBD1 (6 bases). Germline V gives CDR1 LGHDT, CDR2 YNNKEL (reference sequence). The V and J ends lost 4 bases and 6 bases respectively, with 15 bases between them. The CDR3 has 14 residues. This CDR3 is CASSPHQGLSEAFF. CDR3 nucleotides: TGTGCCAGCAGCCCCCATCAGGGGTTGTCTGAAGCTTTCTTT. The variable domain in full, with the rest retrieved from reference TRBV3-1 and TRBJ1-1, is DTAVSQTPKYLVTQMGNDKSIKCEQNLGHDTMYWYKQDSKKFLKIMFSYNNKELIINETVPNRFSPKSPDKAHLNLHINSLELGDSAVYFCASSPHQGLSEAFFGQGTRLTVV.

This clonotype was counted only a few times. The chain carries TRBV6-1 and TRBJ1-2; no firm D call. CDR3 length: 16 amino acids. CDR1 and CDR2 (germline): MNHNS, SASEGT. The V end was cut by 0 bases, the J end by 4 bases, with 15 bases between. The CDR3 loop is CASSEAGASRTYGYTF. For the CDR3, the DNA is TGTGCCAGCAGTGAAGCTGGAGCGAGCAGGACCTATGGCTACACCTTC.

The chain has TRBV7-2 and TRBJ1-1; D not certain. Per the germline V gene, CDR1 is SGHTA and CDR2 is FQGNSA. Trimming stripped 2 bases from V and 7 bases from J, with 14 bases between. This CDR3 comprises 14 residues. CDR3 bases: TGTGCCAGCAGCTTATACGCGGACCAGCTTGAAGCTTTCTTT. Its translation is CASSLYADQLEAFF.

This clonotype was seen only a few times. V usage is TRBV6-5 and J usage is TRBJ2-7, with TRBD1 matching 7 bases. The germline V gene has CDR1 MNHEY and CDR2 SVGAGI. Trimming removed 7 bases from V and 2 bases from J; junction bases left unmatched: 5. The CDR3 runs 13 residues. The CDR3: CASNAGGAYEQYF. DNA for the CDR3: TGTGCCAGCAACGCAGGGGGTGCCTACGAGCAGTACTTC.

The V call is TRBV7-3, the J call TRBJ2-3; the D gene is possibly TRBD1 (6 bases). CDR1 SGHTA and CDR2 FQGTGA come from the germline V gene. Trimming cost V 3 bases and J 1 base, with 14 bases left between them. The CDR3 is 16 residues long. The CDR3 nucleotides read TGTGCCAGCAGCTTTGATTGGGGGCGCGGCACAGATACGCAGTATTTT. As protein: CASSFDWGRGTDTQYF.

The sample holds a few counts of this clonotype. This sequence joins TRBV6-2 or TRBV6-3 and TRBJ2-7, with TRBD2 as a possible D gene (5 bases). The ends were cut back, 8 bases at V and 2 bases at J, with 10 bases in the middle. From germline, CDR1 is MNHEY and CDR2 SVGEGT. The CDR3 consists of 12 residues. The CDR3 sequence is CASPERAYEQYV. CDR3 nucleotides: TGTGCCAGCCCCGAGAGGGCCTACGAGCAGTACGTC.

The V and J genes are TRBV20-1 and TRBJ1-1; D is undetermined. Germline loops: CDR1 DFQATT, CDR2 SNEGSKA (reference sequence). The CDR3 is 12 residues long. V lost 6 bases and J 1 base, leaving 9 bases between the germline ends. The DNA of the CDR3 is TGCAGTGCGAGATGGCAGAACACTGAAGCTTTCTTT. This translates into CSARWQNTEAFF.

Only a few counts were recorded for this clonotype. This chain links TRBV7-2 with TRBJ1-6; possibly TRBD1 for D (5 bases). This CDR3 has 18 amino acids. Germline CDR1 reads SGHTA; CDR2 reads FQGNSA. V was trimmed by 1 base and J by 4 bases, leaving 17 bases between them. The chain's CDR3 is CASSLEGSGVAYNSPLHF. In DNA, the CDR3 is TGTGCCAGCAGCTTAGAGGGGTCCGGAGTGGCTTATAATTCACCCCTCCACTTT. Looking up the rest from reference TRBV7-2 and TRBJ1-6 gives the full variable domain: GAGVSQSPSNKVTEKGKDVELRCDPISGHTALYWYRQSLGQGLEFLIYFQGNSAPDKSGLPSDRFSAERTGGSVSTLTIQRTQQEDSAVYLCASSLEGSGVAYNSPLHFGNGTRLTVT.

The chain is built from TRBV6-2 or TRBV6-3 and TRBJ1-1; 8 bases fit TRBD1. Per germline, CDR1 MNHEY and CDR2 SVGEGT. V was clipped by 5 bases and J by 5 bases; unmatched bases: 13. This CDR3 has 16 residues. The CDR3 here is CASSTNPYRGGTEAFF. CDR3 DNA sequence: TGTGCCAGCAGTACCAACCCTTACAGGGGGGGGACTGAAGCTTTCTTT.

CDR3 sequence: CASSSGTGDYGYTF. In nucleotides, the CDR3 is TGTGCCAGCAGCTCCGGGACAGGGGACTATGGCTACACCTTC. J is TRBJ1-2 and V is TRBV7-2; 10 nucleotides line up with TRBD1. The junction had 2 bases not matched to a gene; V was cut back by 4 bases and J by 3 bases. The CDR3 extends over 14 amino acids. Germline-derived CDR1 and CDR2 are SGHTA and FQGNSA. Looking up the rest from reference TRBV7-2 and TRBJ1-2 gives the full variable domain: GAGVSQSPSNKVTEKGKDVELRCDPISGHTALYWYRQSLGQGLEFLIYFQGNSAPDKSGLPSDRFSAERTGGSVSTLTIQRTQQEDSAVYLCASSSGTGDYGYTFGSGTRLTVV.

There are a few counts of this clonotype. This rearrangement joins TRBV5-6 to TRBJ2-7, with 8 bases that match TRBD1. The length of the CDR3 is 14 residues. Germline CDR1 is SGHDT and CDR2 is YYEEEE. V dropped 9 bases and J dropped 2; count of bases not matched to a gene: 10. CDR3 DNA: TGTGCCACCCGGGGACAGGTGATCCCCTACGAGCAGTACGTC. Protein sequence: CATRGQVIPYEQYV.

The sample holds many counts of this clonotype. The chain uses TRBV5-6 and TRBJ1-2, with 7 nucleotides matching TRBD1. Germline loops: CDR1 SGHDT, CDR2 YYEEEE. The CDR3 loop spans 14 amino acids. V was pared by 4 bases and J by 4 bases, with 7 bases of the junction left unmatched. The CDR3 coding sequence is TGTGCCAGCAGCCCCGCCGACAGGGTCTATGGCTACACCTTC. This encodes CASSPADRVYGYTF.

This chain joins TRBV10-2 and TRBJ2-3, with 12 bases aligning to TRBD2. The CDR3 has 15 residues. Trimming removed 2 bases from V and 6 bases from J; junction bases left unmatched: 3. Germline CDR1 WSHSY, CDR2 SAAADI. The CDR3 is CASSEPGLAGDTQYF. Written as DNA, the CDR3 is TGCGCCAGCAGTGAGCCCGGACTAGCGGGGGATACGCAGTATTTT.